Listed below are T cell receptor beta chains from one sample, sequenced in a study of blood T cell repertoires in COVID-19. Sequencing used immunoSEQ multiplex PCR; TCRdb keeps in-frame clones, though not all of them. The repertoire holds about 160,000 clones, with over 75% as singletons. Specimen: peripheral blood. Source of these receptors: an older man with COVID-19, enrolled during active disease. CDR3s include the opening cysteine and the closing phenylalanine or tryptophan. A D gene is named only where the DNA matches it firmly. Rows give clone size only sometimes, using once, few, many, or a class for an expanded clone.

j_call v_call clone_size d_call cdr3_nt cdr3_aa
TRBJ2-5 TRBV11-3 - TRBD1 TGTGCCAGCAGCTTATGGACGGGCAGGGGGCGCGAGGAGACCCAGTACTTC CASSLWTGRGREETQYF
TRBJ1-4 TRBV27 - - TGTGCCAGTGGGACTTCAACTAATGAAAAACTGTTTTTT CASGTSTNEKLFF
TRBJ1-6 TRBV6-5 many TRBD1 TGTGCCATCACAGGGGATCGGAATTCACCCCTCCACTTT CAITGDRNSPLHF
TRBJ1-1 TRBV14 - - TGCGCCAGCAGCCAAGAATTAAACACTGAAGCTTTCTTT CASSQELNTEAFF
TRBJ1-1 TRBV6-5 - TRBD1 TGTGCCAGCAGGGGACAGGGCGGGGGAACTGAAGCTTTCTTT CASRGQGGGTEAFF
TRBJ2-3 TRBV19 - TRBD2 TGTGCCAGTAGCCTGCGGGGGGCTAGCACAGATACGCAGTATTTT CASSLRGASTDTQYF
TRBJ1-6 TRBV19 - - TGTGCCAGGTCCAGGTCAAATTCACCCCTCCACTTT CARSRSNSPLHF
TRBJ1-4 TRBV21-1 - - TGTGCCAGCAGCAAAGTAGGCAGGGGGCCTCATGGGGGTGAAAAACTGTTTTTT CASSKVGRGPHGGEKLFF
TRBJ1-1 TRBV6-5 - - TGTGCCAGCAGTCCCCCGACAGGCCGAAACACTGAAGCTTTCTTT CASSPPTGRNTEAFF
TRBJ1-1 TRBV7-9 - - TGTGCCAGCAGCTTAGTGGCGGAACGGACTGAAGCTTTCTTT CASSLVAERTEAFF
TRBJ2-3 TRBV7-9 few - TGTGCCAGCAGCTTATGGCAGGGCACAGATACGCAGTATTTT CASSLWQGTDTQYF
TRBJ1-4 TRBV24-1 - - TGTGCCACCAGTGATCTTAACAGGCATGAAAAACTGTTTTTT CATSDLNRHEKLFF
TRBJ2-7 TRBV5-1 once TRBD2 TGCGCCAGCAGGGGTAGCGGGGGGAGAAGCTCCTACGAGCAGTACTTC CASRGSGGRSSYEQYF
TRBJ2-7 TRBV28 - TRBD2 TGTGCCAGCAGTTTAGTAACTAGCGGAGTAGACGAGCAGTACTTC CASSLVTSGVDEQYF
TRBJ1-1 TRBV18 - TRBD1 TGTGCCAGCTCACTTTCCAAGGGACAGATCACTGAAGCTTTCTTT CASSLSKGQITEAFF
TRBJ1-1 TRBV6-5 few - TGTGCCAGCAGTTATTCAAGGGTGGGAGACACTGAAGCTTTCTTT CASSYSRVGDTEAFF
TRBJ2-5 TRBV2 - TRBD2 TGTGCCAGCAGTGAAGCGTCGAGCGGGGTCGGGGGAGAGGCCCAGTACTTC CASSEASSGVGGEAQYF
TRBJ1-1 TRBV3-1/TRBV3-2 - - TGTGCCAGCAGCTCGGGACTGGGGAACACTGAAGCTTTCTTT CASSSGLGNTEAFF
TRBJ2-7 TRBV4-3 - TRBD1 TGCGCCAGCAGCCTAGGGGACAGGGGCTACGAGCAGTACTTC CASSLGDRGYEQYF
TRBJ2-3 TRBV5-1 - - TGCGCCAGCAGCTTGGAGCGACAGGATACGCAGTATTTT CASSLERQDTQYF
TRBJ1-5 TRBV2 - - TGTGCCAGCAGGGACAGCTATAGCAATCAGCCCCAGCATTTT CASRDSYSNQPQHF
TRBJ2-1 TRBV9 - TRBD2 TGTGCCAGCAGCCAAGGACTAGCGGAATACAATGAGCAGTTCTTC CASSQGLAEYNEQFF